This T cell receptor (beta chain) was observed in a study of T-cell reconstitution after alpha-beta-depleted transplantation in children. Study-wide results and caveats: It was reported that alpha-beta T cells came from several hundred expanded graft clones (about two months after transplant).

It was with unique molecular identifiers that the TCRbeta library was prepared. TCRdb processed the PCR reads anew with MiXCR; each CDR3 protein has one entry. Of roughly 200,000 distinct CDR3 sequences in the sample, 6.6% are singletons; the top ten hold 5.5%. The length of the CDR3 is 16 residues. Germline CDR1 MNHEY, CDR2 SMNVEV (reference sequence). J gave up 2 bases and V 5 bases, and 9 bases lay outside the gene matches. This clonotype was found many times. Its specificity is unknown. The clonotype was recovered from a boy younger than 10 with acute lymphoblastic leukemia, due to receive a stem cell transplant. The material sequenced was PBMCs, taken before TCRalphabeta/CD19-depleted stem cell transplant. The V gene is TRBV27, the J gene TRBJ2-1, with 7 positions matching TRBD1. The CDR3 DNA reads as TGTGCCAGCAGTCCCTCGACAGGGAGAGCCTACAATGAGCAGTTCTTC. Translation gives CASSPSTGRAYNEQFF.